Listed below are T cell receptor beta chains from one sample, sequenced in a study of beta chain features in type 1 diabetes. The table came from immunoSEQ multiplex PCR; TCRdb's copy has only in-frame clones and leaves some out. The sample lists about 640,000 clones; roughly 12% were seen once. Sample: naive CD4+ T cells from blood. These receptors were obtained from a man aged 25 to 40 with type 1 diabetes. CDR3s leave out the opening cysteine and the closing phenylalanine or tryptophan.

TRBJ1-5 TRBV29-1 SVRSGQNQPQH
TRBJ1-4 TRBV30 AWSVAVAGVFEKLF
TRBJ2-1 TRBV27 ASSPLAGAVNEQF
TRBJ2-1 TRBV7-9 ASSLYGTDEQF
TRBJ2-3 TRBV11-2 ASSLARSTDTQY
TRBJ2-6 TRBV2 ASRIPAGANVLT
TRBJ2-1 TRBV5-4 ASSLGGGSYNEQF
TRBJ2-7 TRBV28 ASSTTGGSSYEQY
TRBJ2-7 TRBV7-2 ASSSRGYEQY
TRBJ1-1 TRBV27 ASSLWGNTEAF
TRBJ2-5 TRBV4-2 ASRALAGEETQY
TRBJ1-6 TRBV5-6 ASSLGRANSPLH
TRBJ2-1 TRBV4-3 ASSQGLAGVNYNEQF
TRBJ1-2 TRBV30 AWSVRGGGFNGYT
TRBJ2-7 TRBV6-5 ASSSAGPSYEQY
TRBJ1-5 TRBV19 ASTGLDSNQPQH
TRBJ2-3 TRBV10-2 ASSNTDTQY
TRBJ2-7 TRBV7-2 ASSLQTYEQY
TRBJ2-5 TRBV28 ASSPTGRGLETQY
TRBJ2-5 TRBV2 ASKADQETQY
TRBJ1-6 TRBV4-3 ASSQERDRGMWNSPLH
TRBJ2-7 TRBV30 AWSVQGTYEQY
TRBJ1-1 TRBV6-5 ASSYSNPPGDTEAF